Below, 3 T cell receptor beta chains from the same sample are listed, as sequenced in a study of siplizumab effects on memory and regulatory T cells. Generated by immunoSEQ multiplex PCR, the TCRdb table keeps only in-frame clones and is missing some. The repertoire holds approximately 100,000 clones, with 75% to 95% as singletons. Sequenced input: CD4+ T cells sorted from blood. These receptors were obtained from a human donor in good health. Some clones in this sample may be carry-over from other donors' samples.

This chain uses TRBV6-1 with TRBJ1-2, with a tentative D call TRBD1 (6 bases). Trimming stripped 0 bases from V and 8 bases from J, with 13 bases between. The V gene's germline CDR1 is MNHNS and CDR2 SASEGT. This CDR3 is built from 14 residues. The CDR3 is CASSEASTGSGYTF. The CDR3 nucleotides are TGTGCCAGCAGTGAAGCTTCCACAGGGTCCGGCTACACCTTC.

The V gene is TRBV27, the J gene TRBJ2-4; the D call may be TRBD1 or TRBD2 (5 bases each). The CDR3 sequence is 19 residues long. Germline assignment: CDR1 MNHEY and CDR2 SMNVEV (reference sequence). Trimming pared 2 bases from V and 0 bases from J, leaving 20 bases between. DNA of the CDR3: TGTGCCAGCAGTTTAAGGGGTCAGAGGGGCCAGATAGCCAAAAACATTCAGTACTTC. Protein product: CASSLRGQRGQIAKNIQYF.

The J gene is TRBJ2-7, the V gene TRBV2; maybe TRBD2 (5 bases). The CDR3 spans 14 residues. Germline V lookup: CDR1 SNHLY, CDR2 FYNNEI. V was clipped by 1 base and J by 6 bases, with 13 bases between them. DNA of the CDR3: TGTGCCAGCAGTGAAGGTCGGGGTTCTAGCGAGCAGTACTTC. The encoded protein is CASSEGRGSSEQYF.